This TCR beta chain was sequenced for a study of T-cell reconstitution after alpha-beta-depleted transplantation in children. The CDR3 runs to 15 residues. The V segment lost 4 bases and the J segment 2 bases; nucleotides outside the gene matches: 8. Germline V gene lookup returns CDR1 LGHNT and CDR2 FRNRAP. Unique molecular identifiers were incorporated when the TCRbeta library was constructed. TCRdb reprocessed the PCR reads via MiXCR and lists one record per CDR3 protein. This table holds about 360,000 distinct CDR3 sequences, about 14% found once. This clonotype was counted between two and nine times.

The rearrangement links TRBV12-5 to TRBJ2-7, with 7 bases lining up with TRBD2. The origin of this receptor is a human donor who donated a stem cell graft to a child with Fanconi anemia. Sequences were derived from PBMCs, sampled from the stem cell graft. CDR3 sequence reads: CASGSSAGRAYEQYF. CDR3 nucleotides: TGTGCTAGTGGTTCGTCAGCGGGGAGAGCCTACGAGCAGTACTTC.